This T cell receptor (beta chain) was captured by sequencing in a study of identical twins. Study outcomes and limitations: Cord blood beta clonotypes that were abundant carried fewer insertions, and memory repertoires showed no such trend. Models, which agreed with sharing between unrelated individuals, nonetheless underestimated the out-of-frame TCR alpha sharing seen in monozygotic twins. Conclusions came from cross-sectional statistical analysis, not from following the same donors.

TCRdb reprocessed the 5' RACE reads via MiXCR and lists one record per CDR3 protein. The top ten clones hold less than 2% of a sample with under 250,000 distinct CDR3 sequences, about 7.5% of them seen once. Healthy Caucasians made up all donors. Deletions cut 3 bases from V and 8 bases from J, with 20 bases between. The CDR3 runs to 16 residues. Germline V gene lookup returns CDR1 GTSNPN and CDR2 SVGIG (reference sequence). In this sample, this clonotype turned up a few times. Its antigen is unknown. This sample was also put to use in a study of yellow fever vaccine responses in identical twins.

The sequenced sample consisted of memory (CD45RO+) T cells sorted from blood. The rearrangement joins TRBV30 to TRBJ1-6; D is undetermined. The TCR originated in a woman under 30 in good health. The CDR3 nucleotides are TGTGCCTGGAGGAGGACCACGTTCCTCCCGGATTCACCCCTCCACTTT. Translating gives CAWRRTTFLPDSPLHF. Full variable domain (rest looked up from reference TRBV30 and TRBJ1-6): SQTIHQWPATLVQPVGSPLSLECTVEGTSNPNLYWYRQAAGRGLQLLFYSVGIGQISSEVPQNLSASRPQDRQFILSSKKLLLSDSGFYLCAWRRTTFLPDSPLHFGNGTRLTVT.